What follows are 14 T cell receptor beta chains derived from one specimen sequenced in a study of T cell responses to AZD1222 COVID-19 vaccine. The repertoire was sequenced with immunoSEQ multiplex PCR; TCRdb's copy has only in-frame clones and lacks some. The data hold 150,000 to 200,000 clones, with 85% to 95% observed a single time. The source was peripheral blood, collected on day 0 of AZD1222 vaccination. The receptors originated from an adult in good health.

The genes are TRBV6-4 and TRBJ1-1; D remains unclear. Trimming stripped 3 bases from V and 1 base from J, with 6 bases between. CDR3 length: 13 amino acids. The germline V gene encodes CDR1 MRHNA and CDR2 SNTAGT. The CDR3 here is CASSDGENTEAFF. CDR3 sequence (DNA): TGTGCCAGCAGTGATGGAGAGAACACTGAAGCTTTCTTT.

The chain uses TRBV25-1 and TRBJ1-2, with unresolved D. V was trimmed by 3 bases and J by 2 bases, leaving 7 bases between them. Germline V gene lookup returns CDR1 MGHDK and CDR2 SYGVNS. The CDR3 loop spans 13 amino acids. CDR3 in amino acids: CASSEGSNYGYTF. The CDR3 nucleotides are TGTGCCAGCAGTGAGGGCAGCAACTATGGCTACACCTTC.

The rearrangement links TRBV28 to TRBJ1-2, with D possibly matching TRBD1 (6 bases). CDR3 length: 12 amino acids. Germline CDR1 reads MDHEN; CDR2 reads SYDVKM. V lost 7 bases to trimming and J lost 4 bases, with 10 bases between them. The CDR3 sequence: CASTKQGYGYTF. The CDR3 DNA is TGTGCCAGCACGAAACAGGGCTATGGCTACACCTTC.

J is TRBJ2-3 and V is TRBV27; 12 bases agree with TRBD2. CDR1 and CDR2 (germline): MNHEY, SMNVEV (reference sequence). CDR3 length: 14 amino acids. The J segment lost 1 base and the V segment lost 8 bases, leaving 1 base of the junction unmatched. CDR3: CASRLAGGTDTQYF. CDR3 coding DNA: TGTGCCAGCCGACTAGCGGGGGGCACAGATACGCAGTATTTT.

This sequence joins TRBV9 and TRBJ2-7, with D maybe TRBD2 (5 bases). The CDR3 is 15 amino acids. Germline V CDR1 and CDR2: SGDLS, YYNGEE. V was shortened by 0 bases and J by 0 bases, with 10 bases between the two germline ends. The CDR3, as DNA: TGTGCCAGCAGCGTAGGGAGCGGTAGCTCCTACGAGCAGTACTTC. This sequence encodes CASSVGSGSSYEQYF.

The rearrangement uses TRBV7-2 and TRBJ1-1; D may be TRBD1 (6 bases). V lost 1 base to trimming and J lost 4 bases, with 10 bases between them. The length of the CDR3 is 14 residues. The germline CDR1 and CDR2 sequences are SGHTA and FQGNSA. CDR3: CASSLVRDTTEAFF. The CDR3 DNA follows: TGTGCCAGCAGCTTAGTGCGGGACACCACTGAAGCTTTCTTT.

The rearrangement joins TRBV6-4 to TRBJ2-1, with 10 positions matching TRBD2. Germline V lookup: CDR1 MRHNA, CDR2 SNTAGT. Trimming at V came to 8 bases and at J to 6 bases, leaving 7 bases not matched to a gene. The CDR3 spans 14 residues. CDR3 coding DNA: TGTGCCAGCTCCCGGACTAGCGGAATCAATGAGCAGTTCTTC. Translating it yields CASSRTSGINEQFF.

The chain combines TRBV7-6 with TRBJ2-1; D possibly uses TRBD1 or TRBD2 (7 bases each). This CDR3 comprises 16 residues. V was cut by 2 bases and J by 6 bases, with 17 bases left in between. CDR1 is SGHVS, CDR2 FNYEAQ, per germline. The CDR3 bases are TGTGCCAGCAGCTTAACCGACAGGGAGGGAAGCAATGAGCAGTTCTTC. It encodes CASSLTDREGSNEQFF. The whole variable domain, remainder taken from reference TRBV7-6 and TRBJ2-1, is GAGVSQSPRYKVTKRGQDVALRCDPISGHVSLYWYRQALGQGPEFLTYFNYEAQQDKSGLPNDRFSAERPEGSISTLTIQRTEQRDSAMYRCASSLTDREGSNEQFFGPGTRLTVL.

The V gene is TRBV29-1, the J gene TRBJ1-2; TRBD1 might be the D (6 bases). Between the trimmed V and J ends, which lost 3 bases and 5 bases, there was a span of 10 bases. CDR3 length: 12 amino acids. Germline V gene sequence: CDR1 SQVTM, CDR2 ANQGSEA. The CDR3 DNA is TGCAGCGTTGATGAGGGGGGGTATGGCTACACCTTC. Amino acids: CSVDEGGYGYTF.

V gene TRBV11-3 combines with J gene TRBJ2-1; D unclear. The V and J ends lost 1 base and 8 bases respectively, with 9 bases between them. Germline values: CDR1 SGHNT, CDR2 YENEEA. The length of the CDR3 is 13 residues. The CDR3 sequence is CASSLVTYDEQFF. The CDR3 region has the DNA TGTGCCAGCAGCTTAGTTACATACGATGAGCAGTTCTTC.

The chain couples TRBV9 to TRBJ2-3, with 10 positions matching TRBD2. The length of the CDR3 is 18 residues. Germline V gene data show CDR1 as SGDLS and CDR2 as YYNGEE. The V and J ends lost 10 bases and 4 bases, in that order; junction bases with no gene match: 21. The CDR3 protein is CAFRCSGGSEGLADTQYF. The CDR3 region has the DNA TGTGCCTTCCGGTGTAGCGGGGGGTCCGAGGGTCTCGCAGATACGCAGTATTTT.

V and J are TRBV24-1 and TRBJ2-2; D might be TRBD2 (7 bases). V lost 1 base to trimming and J lost 0 bases, with 11 bases between them. The CDR3 covers 17 residues. In germline, CDR1 is KGHDR, CDR2 SFDVKD. The CDR3 nucleotides read TGTGCCACCAGTGATTTCACGGGGGGCCCGAACACCGGGGAGCTGTTTTTT. This sequence encodes CATSDFTGGPNTGELFF.

The chain employs TRBV28 and TRBJ2-7, with TRBD1 identical over 12 bases. This CDR3 is 14 amino acids long. CDR1 is MDHEN and CDR2 is SYDVKM in the germline V gene. V was clipped by 6 bases and J by 6 bases; unmatched bases: 6. The CDR3 region is CASRQGQGAVEQYF. The CDR3 DNA sequence: TGTGCCAGCAGACAGGGACAGGGGGCGGTCGAGCAGTACTTC.

The V gene is TRBV5-5, the J gene TRBJ2-1; D gene uncertain. The CDR3 is 13 residues long. V shed 3 bases and J shed 3 bases, with 7 bases lying between them. CDR1 SGHKS and CDR2 YYEKEE come from the germline V gene (reference sequence). CDR3: CASSWGFYNEQFF. CDR3 DNA sequence: TGTGCCAGCAGCTGGGGTTTCTACAATGAGCAGTTCTTC.